What follows are 29 T cell receptor beta chains derived from one specimen sequenced in a study of regulatory T cells in long-lasting Graves disease. Time point noted: persistent/refractory GD, antithyroid drugs over 5 years with positive TRAb. After RNA was extracted from PBMCs, the TCR library was made from it. In building TCR beta libraries, iRepertoire HTBI primers were used together with Arm-PCR of CDR3 regions. TCRdb processed the multiplex PCR reads anew with MiXCR; each CDR3 protein has one entry. The sample comprises about 460,000 distinct CDR3 sequences, approximately 23% of which are singletons, and 13% rests with the top ten. The source material was peripheral blood mononuclear cells (PBMCs), sampled when the disease was refractory, from a patient treated with antithyroid drugs. The receptors derive from a female donor with Graves disease.

This chain joins TRBV14 and TRBJ2-5, with unresolved D. This CDR3 has 15 amino acids. From germline, CDR1 is SGHDN and CDR2 FVKESK. The V gene lost 1 base and the J gene lost 5 bases, with 14 bases spanning the gap. The CDR3 region has the DNA TGTGCCAGCAGCCAAGTAGGACCCCCTGGGGAGACCCAGTACTTC. Residues: CASSQVGPPGETQYF.

The chain carries TRBV19 and TRBJ2-4; perhaps TRBD1 as D (6 bases). Germline V gene lookup returns CDR1 LNHDA and CDR2 SQIVND (reference sequence). The CDR3 covers 17 residues. Trimming removed 0 bases from V and 1 base from J, with 13 bases in between. Here the CDR3 reads CASSIDQGRGAKNIQYF. DNA of the CDR3: TGTGCCAGTAGTATAGATCAGGGGAGAGGGGCCAAAAACATTCAGTACTTC.

Comments on this clonotype: A much larger clone differs by one base, so this may be a read error. The rearrangement uses TRBV9 and TRBJ1-6; 8 bases agree with TRBD1. This CDR3 contains 15 residues. The V gene end was trimmed by 2 bases and the J gene end by 9 bases; junction bases not matched to a gene: 7. Germline CDR1 is SGDLS and CDR2 is YYNGEE. CDR3 amino acids: CASSVLPGGGSPLHF. In DNA form, the CDR3 reads TGTGCCAGCAGCGTCCTTCCAGGGGGCGGTTCACCCCTCCACTTT. Full variable domain (outside the CDR3, taken from reference TRBV9 and TRBJ1-6): DSGVTQTPKHLITATGQRVTLRCSPRSGDLSVYWYQQSLDQGLQFLIQYYNGEERAKGNILERFSAQQFPDLHSELNLSSLELGDSALYFCASSVLPGGGSPLHFGNGTRLTVT.

This clonotype appeared a few times. The V call is TRBV11-2, the J call TRBJ1-1, with a weak D call TRBD1 (6 bases). Between the trimmed V and J ends, which lost 7 bases and 6 bases, there was a span of 12 bases. The germline gives CDR1 SGHAT, CDR2 FQNNGV. This CDR3 is 12 amino acids long. The CDR3 DNA sequence: TGTGCCAGCACCAGGGGTACGGCTGAAGCTTTCTTT. Its translation is CASTRGTAEAFF.

This clonotype was observed many times. CDR3 amino acids: CATQDGSYYGYTF. The CDR3 DNA reads as TGTGCCACCCAGGACGGATCCTACTATGGCTACACCTTC. This chain links TRBV28 with TRBJ1-2; D is uncertain. The V and J ends lost 10 bases and 3 bases respectively, with 15 bases between them. The germline gives CDR1 MDHEN, CDR2 SYDVKM. CDR3 size: 13 residues.

There are many counts of this clonotype. The rearrangement uses TRBV15 and TRBJ1-2; 8 nucleotides match TRBD1. The CDR3 contains 15 residues. V shed 0 bases and J 3 bases; nucleotides not matched to a gene: 3. In germline, CDR1 is LNHNV, CDR2 YYDKDF (reference sequence). For the CDR3, the DNA is TGTGCCACCAGCAGAGACCAGACAGGGGACTATGGCTACACCTTC. Its protein product is CATSRDQTGDYGYTF.

This clonotype was recorded at least ten times. This chain uses TRBV28 with TRBJ2-6; D gene ambiguous. V lost 11 bases and J lost 5, with 16 bases in between. Per germline, CDR1 MDHEN and CDR2 SYDVKM. The length of the CDR3 is 14 residues. For the CDR3, the DNA is TGTGCCGTTTGCTCAGCCGGCTGGGCCAACGTCCTGACTTTC. Protein: CAVCSAGWANVLTF. The full variable domain, completed using reference TRBV28 and TRBJ2-6, is DVKVTQSSRYLVKRTGEKVFLECVQDMDHENMFWYRQDPGLGLRLIYFSYDVKMKEKGDIPEGYSVSREKKERFSLILESASTNQTSMYLCAVCSAGWANVLTFGAGSRLTVL.

The chain joins TRBV7-2 to TRBJ2-4; TRBD1 might be the D (6 bases). V was clipped by 1 base and J by 5 bases, with 24 bases between them. Germline-derived CDR1 and CDR2 are SGHTA and FQGNSA. The CDR3 contains 19 residues. Here the CDR3 DNA reads TGTGCCAGCAGCTTAGACCGTGTATTGCAGGGGCGATTCCAAAACATTCAGTACTTC. Residues: CASSLDRVLQGRFQNIQYF.

This clonotype came up a few times. The chain carries TRBV25-1 and TRBJ2-2; 9 nucleotides agree with TRBD1. The CDR3 is made up of 15 amino acids. CDR1 is MGHDK and CDR2 is SYGVNS in the germline V gene. Unmatched junction bases numbered 3, after V lost 4 bases and J lost 3 bases. CDR3 sequence: CASSGGQGHTGELFF. The CDR3 DNA sequence: TGTGCCAGCAGTGGGGGACAGGGTCACACCGGGGAGCTGTTTTTT.

This clonotype was detected many times. The chain employs TRBV3-1 and TRBJ2-5, with D tentatively TRBD2 (6 bases). The CDR3 totals 13 residues. Trimming cost V 3 bases and J 3 bases, with 8 bases left between them. The germline V gene encodes CDR1 LGHDT and CDR2 YNNKEL (reference sequence). This CDR3 is CASSQGLKETQYF. The CDR3 region has the DNA TGTGCCAGCAGCCAGGGACTCAAAGAGACCCAGTACTTC.

The chain is built from TRBV20-1 and TRBJ1-1; perhaps TRBD1 as D (6 bases). Trimming stripped 4 bases from V and 7 bases from J, with 13 bases between. The CDR3 extends over 12 amino acids. CDR1 is DFQATT, CDR2 SNEGSKA, per germline (reference sequence). CDR3 in DNA: TGCAGTGCTACAGGACAGAAGATTGAAGCTTTCTTT. This gives the protein CSATGQKIEAFF.

V usage is TRBV4-3 and J usage is TRBJ1-2; unclear D gene. The V end lost 0 bases, the J end lost 5 bases, and 10 bases lay between the germline ends. The CDR3 is 14 amino acids. Germline V lookup: CDR1 LGHNA, CDR2 YSLEER. The chain's CDR3 is CASSQDLSGYGYTF. CDR3 DNA: TGCGCCAGCAGCCAAGATCTAAGCGGATATGGCTACACCTTC.

The chain combines TRBV28 with TRBJ1-5; possibly TRBD1 for D (5 bases). Per the germline V gene, CDR1 is MDHEN and CDR2 is SYDVKM. Trimming took off 8 bases at V and 11 bases at J, with 7 bases between the two ends. The CDR3 runs to 9 residues. The CDR3 loop reads CASGGSQHF. CDR3 sequence (DNA): TGTGCCAGCGGGGGGTCCCAGCATTTT.

V and J are TRBV3-1 and TRBJ2-5, with 13 positions matching TRBD2. Germline-derived CDR1 and CDR2 are LGHDT and YNNKEL (reference sequence). This CDR3 has 17 residues. V gave up 4 bases and J gave up 1 base; unmatched junction bases: 6. The CDR3, as DNA: TGTGCCAGCAGCCTAGGACTAGCGGGGGTCCTCCAAGAGACCCAGTACTTC. As protein: CASSLGLAGVLQETQYF.

This clonotype has at least ten counts. The chain combines TRBV11-3 with TRBJ1-2, with 8 bases identical to TRBD1. From germline, CDR1 is SGHNT and CDR2 YENEEA. The CDR3 has 18 residues. Trimming removed 1 base from V and 0 bases from J; junction bases left unmatched: 10. This chain's CDR3 is CASSLGRGPTPANYGYTF. In DNA form, the CDR3 reads TGTGCCAGCAGCTTAGGCAGGGGGCCTACACCCGCTAACTATGGCTACACCTTC.

In nucleotides, the CDR3 is TGTGCCACCAGCGACCTGTCAGGGTATGGCTACACCTTC. It yields the protein CATSDLSGYGYTF. V gene TRBV15 combines with J gene TRBJ1-2; D is perhaps TRBD1 (5 bases). The CDR3 runs to 13 residues. With 5 bases removed from V and 5 bases from J, the gap between germline ends came to 12 bases. Per germline, CDR1 LNHNV and CDR2 YYDKDF (reference sequence).

J is TRBJ1-2 and V is TRBV28; 9 positions match TRBD1. CDR1 and CDR2 (germline): MDHEN, SYDVKM. The CDR3 consists of 17 residues. V lost 6 bases and J lost 8; bases outside the gene matches: 19. The CDR3 nucleotides read TGTGCCAGCAGCACCTCCCCTCATGGGGGGACAGGGAGCGGCTACACCTTC. Translating gives CASSTSPHGGTGSGYTF.

The gene calls are TRBV5-1 and TRBJ2-1, with 11 bases matching TRBD2. V trimming: 1 base; J trimming: 10 bases; junction bases outside the gene matches: 4. Germline lookup yields CDR1 SGHRS and CDR2 YFSETQ. CDR3 length: 14 amino acids. The chain's CDR3 is CASSLNLAGGEQFF. The CDR3 nucleotides are TGCGCCAGCAGCTTGAATCTAGCGGGGGGCGAGCAGTTCTTC.

The sample holds a few counts of this clonotype. The J gene is TRBJ2-1, the V gene TRBV5-6; 9 bases are shared with TRBD2. The J segment lost 8 bases and the V segment lost 1 base, leaving 7 bases of the junction unmatched. CDR3 size: 15 residues. Germline CDR1 SGHDT, CDR2 YYEEEE. CDR3 loop: CASSLFQREVHEQFF. CDR3 bases: TGTGCCAGCAGCTTGTTTCAGCGGGAGGTTCATGAGCAGTTCTTC.

The chain couples TRBV6-1 to TRBJ1-1; TRBD1 is a possible D gene (5 bases). This CDR3 spans 16 amino acids. Trimming shortened V by 6 bases and J by 6 bases, and 23 bases separated the two germline ends. Looked up from germline, CDR1 is MNHNS and CDR2 is SASEGT. Here the CDR3 reads CASSLGTGWVGPEAFF. In DNA form, the CDR3 reads TGTGCCAGCAGCCTGGGGACCGGTTGGGTAGGTCCTGAAGCTTTCTTT.

This clonotype was observed at least ten times. The rearrangement joins TRBV28 to TRBJ2-7; possibly TRBD2 for D (5 bases). This CDR3 region has 15 residues. Germline V lookup: CDR1 MDHEN, CDR2 SYDVKM. Between the trimmed V and J ends, which lost 4 bases and 2 bases, there was a span of 15 bases. CDR3 bases: TGTGCCAGCAGTTCCCCAGAGGGATCCACCTACGAGCAGTACTTC. It translates to CASSSPEGSTYEQYF.

The chain couples TRBV30 to TRBJ1-6, with D tentatively TRBD1 (6 bases). Germline loops: CDR1 GTSNPN, CDR2 SVGIG (reference sequence). V lost 4 bases and J 8 bases, leaving 12 bases between the germline ends. CDR3 length: 13 amino acids. The CDR3 protein is CAWKQGVDSPLHF. In DNA form, the CDR3 reads TGTGCCTGGAAACAGGGAGTGGATTCACCCCTCCACTTT. Filled out from reference TRBV30 and TRBJ1-6, the complete variable domain reads SQTIHQWPATLVQPVGSPLSLECTVEGTSNPNLYWYRQAAGRGLQLLFYSVGIGQISSEVPQNLSASRPQDRQFILSSKKLLLSDSGFYLCAWKQGVDSPLHFGNGTRLTVT.

A word on this clonotype: A much larger clone lies a single base off, so this may be a read error. The rearrangement links TRBV29-1 to TRBJ1-1; 7 positions agree with TRBD1. Trimming took 7 bases from V and 4 from J; bases not matched to a gene: 3. The CDR3 runs to 11 residues. The germline gives CDR1 SQVTM, CDR2 ANQGSEA. CDR3 in amino acids: CSGDRVTEAFF. CDR3 nucleotide sequence: TGCAGCGGAGACAGGGTCACTGAAGCTTTCTTT.

This clonotype has more than one count but fewer than ten. The gene calls are TRBV7-2 and TRBJ1-1; the D gene is possibly TRBD1 (5 bases). V lost 1 base and J 5 bases, leaving 14 bases between the germline ends. Looked up from germline, CDR1 is SGHTA and CDR2 is FQGNSA. The CDR3 has 15 amino acids. CDR3 in DNA: TGTGCCAGCAGCTTAGGAAAGGGGCGGTCTACTGAAGCTTTCTTT. Translation: CASSLGKGRSTEAFF. The full variable domain, rest sourced from reference TRBV7-2 and TRBJ1-1, is GAGVSQSPSNKVTEKGKDVELRCDPISGHTALYWYRQSLGQGLEFLIYFQGNSAPDKSGLPSDRFSAERTGGSVSTLTIQRTQQEDSAVYLCASSLGKGRSTEAFFGQGTRLTVV.

The chain employs TRBV19 and TRBJ2-4; D perhaps matches TRBD1 (6 bases). There are 14 residues in the CDR3. CDR1 is LNHDA, CDR2 SQIVND, per germline (reference sequence). V was pared by 7 bases and J by 7 bases, with 17 bases between. CDR3 protein: CASTPGAGVNIQYF. The CDR3 DNA reads TGTGCCAGTACCCCCGGGGCAGGGGTGAACATTCAGTACTTC.

The V and J genes are TRBV29-1 and TRBJ1-2; a possible D gene is TRBD1 (6 bases). The CDR3 loop spans 11 amino acids. Trimming took 3 bases from V and 7 from J, leaving 9 bases between them. Germline lookup yields CDR1 SQVTM and CDR2 ANQGSEA. CDR3 amino acids: CSVDRGGGYTF. DNA of the CDR3: TGCAGCGTTGACAGGGGAGGTGGCTACACCTTC. The full variable domain, with the rest looked up from reference TRBV29-1 and TRBJ1-2, is SAVISQKPSRDICQRGTSLTIQCQVDSQVTMMFWYRQQPGQSLTLIATANQGSEATYESGFVIDKFPISRPNLTFSTLTVSNMSPEDSSIYLCSVDRGGGYTFGSGTRLTVV.

This clonotype was seen many times. The chain joins TRBV11-2 to TRBJ2-5; D remains unclear. CDR1 is SGHAT and CDR2 is FQNNGV in the germline V gene. The V gene lost 0 bases and the J gene lost 1 base, with 0 bases spanning the gap. The CDR3 is 12 residues long. The CDR3 loop reads CASSLDQETQYF. DNA for the CDR3: TGTGCCAGCAGCTTAGACCAAGAGACCCAGTACTTC.

This chain joins TRBV4-3 and TRBJ2-7, with a tentative D call TRBD1 (6 bases). The ends were cut back, 1 base at V and 0 bases at J, with 10 bases in the middle. Germline V gene sequence: CDR1 LGHNA, CDR2 YSLEER. This CDR3 is 15 amino acids long. DNA of the CDR3: TGCGCCAGCAGCCAAGGGACAGAAAACTCCTACGAGCAGTACTTC. It specifies CASSQGTENSYEQYF.

This clonotype showed up many times. The V gene is TRBV7-8, the J gene TRBJ2-7, with TRBD1 matching 8 bases. CDR3 length: 15 residues. The J segment lost 1 base and the V segment lost 3 bases, leaving 5 bases of the junction unmatched. Germline CDR1 SGHVS, CDR2 FQNEAQ. The CDR3 nucleotides read TGTGCCAGCAGCTTCCAGGGGGCAGAATCCTACGAGCAGTACTTC. This sequence encodes CASSFQGAESYEQYF.